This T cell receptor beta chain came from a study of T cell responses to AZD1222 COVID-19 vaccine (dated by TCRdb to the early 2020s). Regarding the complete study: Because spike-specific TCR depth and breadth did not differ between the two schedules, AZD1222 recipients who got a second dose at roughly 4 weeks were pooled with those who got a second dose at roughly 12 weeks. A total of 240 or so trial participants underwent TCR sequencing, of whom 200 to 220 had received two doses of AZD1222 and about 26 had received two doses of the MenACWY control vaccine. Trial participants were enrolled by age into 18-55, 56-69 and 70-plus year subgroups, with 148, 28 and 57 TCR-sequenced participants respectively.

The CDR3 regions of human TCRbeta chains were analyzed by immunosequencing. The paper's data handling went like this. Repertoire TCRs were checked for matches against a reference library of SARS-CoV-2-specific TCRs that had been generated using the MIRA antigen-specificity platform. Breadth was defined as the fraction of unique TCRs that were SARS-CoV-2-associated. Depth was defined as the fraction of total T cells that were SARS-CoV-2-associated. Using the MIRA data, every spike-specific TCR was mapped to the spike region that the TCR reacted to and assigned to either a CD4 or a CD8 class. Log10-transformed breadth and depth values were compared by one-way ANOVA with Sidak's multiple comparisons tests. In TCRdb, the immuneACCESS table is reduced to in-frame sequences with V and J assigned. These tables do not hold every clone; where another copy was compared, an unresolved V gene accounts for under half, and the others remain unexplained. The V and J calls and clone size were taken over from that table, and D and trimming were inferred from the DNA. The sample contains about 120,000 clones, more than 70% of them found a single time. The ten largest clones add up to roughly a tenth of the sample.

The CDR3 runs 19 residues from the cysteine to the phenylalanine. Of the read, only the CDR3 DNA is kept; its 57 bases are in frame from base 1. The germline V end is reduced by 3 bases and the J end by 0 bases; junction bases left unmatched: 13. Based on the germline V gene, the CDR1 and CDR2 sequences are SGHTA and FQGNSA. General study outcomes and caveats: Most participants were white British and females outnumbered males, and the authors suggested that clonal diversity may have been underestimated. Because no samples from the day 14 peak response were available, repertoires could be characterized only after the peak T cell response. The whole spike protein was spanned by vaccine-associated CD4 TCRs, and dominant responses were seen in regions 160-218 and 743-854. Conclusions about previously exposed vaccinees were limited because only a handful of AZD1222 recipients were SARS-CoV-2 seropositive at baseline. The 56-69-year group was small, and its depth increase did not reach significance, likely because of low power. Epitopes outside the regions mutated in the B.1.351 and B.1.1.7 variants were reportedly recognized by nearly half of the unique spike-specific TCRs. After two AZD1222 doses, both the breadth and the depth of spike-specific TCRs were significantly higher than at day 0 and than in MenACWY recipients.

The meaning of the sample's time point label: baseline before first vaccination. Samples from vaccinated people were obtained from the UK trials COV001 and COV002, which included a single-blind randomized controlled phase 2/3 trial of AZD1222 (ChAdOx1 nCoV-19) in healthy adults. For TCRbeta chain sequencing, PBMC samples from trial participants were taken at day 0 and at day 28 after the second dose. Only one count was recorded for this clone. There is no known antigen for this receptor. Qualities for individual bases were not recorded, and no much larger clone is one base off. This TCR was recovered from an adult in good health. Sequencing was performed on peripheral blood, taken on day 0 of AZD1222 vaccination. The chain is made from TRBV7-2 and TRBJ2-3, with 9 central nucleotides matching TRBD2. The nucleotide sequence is TGTGCCAGCAGCTTGGTTAGGGGGACTAGCCACGGTAGCACAGATACGCAGTATTTT. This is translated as CASSLVRGTSHGSTDTQYF.